The 26 T cell receptor beta chains below come from one sample, sequenced in a study of technical replicates of blood from a few donors (dated by TCRdb to about 2017). Libraries came from the immunoSEQ multiplex PCR assay. Sourced from immuneACCESS, this table was stored by TCRdb with only in-frame sequences that have V and J called. A share of the clones is absent; for the studies checked, an unresolved V gene accounts for under half, and the remainder has no known explanation. The sample profile shows about 73,000 clones; approximately 93% of them were found once. 0.25% to 0.3% of the sample is held by the ten biggest clonotypes. Sequencing was carried out using T cells isolated from PBMCs. The source is a human donor in good health.

CDR3 bases: TGTGCCAGCAGTTTTCCGCCTACAGGATCCCACGAGCAGTACTTC. It codes for CASSFPPTGSHEQYF. The chain combines TRBV28 with TRBJ2-7; D possibly corresponds to TRBD1 (5 bases). The germline V gene encodes CDR1 MDHEN and CDR2 SYDVKM. The V and J ends lost 3 bases and 5 bases respectively, with 17 bases between them. The CDR3 has 15 residues.

The chain employs TRBV19 and TRBJ2-7, with TRBD1 as a possible D gene (6 bases). Germline-derived CDR1 and CDR2 are LNHDA and SQIVND (reference sequence). There are 14 residues in the CDR3. V was cut by 5 bases and J by 2 bases, with 13 bases left in between. The CDR3 here is CASSSTDRPYEQYF. The CDR3 DNA follows: TGTGCCAGTAGTTCAACGGACAGACCCTACGAGCAGTACTTC.

This clone appeared a single time. The chain couples TRBV28 to TRBJ1-2; 7 bases line up with TRBD1. The CDR3 is 13 amino acids. The germline V gene has CDR1 MDHEN and CDR2 SYDVKM. The V and J ends lost 6 bases and 6 bases, in that order; junction bases with no gene match: 7. DNA of the CDR3: TGTGCCAGCAGGCCCGACAGGGTTAATGGCTACACCTTC. Its translation is CASRPDRVNGYTF.

The gene calls are TRBV5-4 and TRBJ2-3, with 8 bases aligning to TRBD2. Per germline, CDR1 SGHNT and CDR2 YYREEE (reference sequence). This CDR3 has 12 residues. The CDR3 region has the DNA TGTGCTACCGGGACTAGGGAAGATACGCAGTATTTT. Its protein product is CATGTREDTQYF.

This chain links TRBV29-1 with TRBJ2-1; D is perhaps TRBD2 (5 bases). V was pared by 7 bases and J by 6 bases, with 22 bases between. The CDR3 extends over 15 amino acids. Germline assignment: CDR1 SQVTM and CDR2 ANQGSEA. CDR3 in amino acids: CSATPGTTSSNEQFF. The CDR3 DNA reads TGCAGCGCAACTCCGGGAACCACATCCAGCAATGAGCAGTTCTTC.

The chain joins TRBV6-4 to TRBJ2-7; TRBD2 aligns across 11 bases. V trimming: 0 bases; J trimming: 0 bases; junction bases outside the gene matches: 4. This CDR3 has 17 residues. Germline-derived CDR1 and CDR2 are MRHNA and SNTAGT. The DNA for the CDR3 is TGTGCCAGCAGTGACTCGAAAACTAGCGGGAGCTCCTACGAGCAGTACTTC. This encodes CASSDSKTSGSSYEQYF.

V gene TRBV11-2 combines with J gene TRBJ2-7; 8 bases line up with TRBD2. After removal of 6 bases from V and 0 bases from J, the junction contained 13 bases not matched to a gene. From germline, CDR1 is SGHAT and CDR2 FQNNGV. This CDR3 has 17 amino acids. CDR3 in DNA: TGTGCCAGCAGTTTTGGTTGGCTAGCGGGCAGCTCCTACGAGCAGTACTTC. Translating it yields CASSFGWLAGSSYEQYF.

The chain couples TRBV30 to TRBJ1-1; maybe TRBD1 (6 bases). Germline V CDR1 and CDR2: GTSNPN, SVGIG (reference sequence). The CDR3 sequence is 14 residues long. Trimming stripped 1 base from V and 1 base from J, with 10 bases between. CDR3 protein: CAWSGVGANTEAFF. CDR3 in DNA: TGTGCCTGGAGTGGGGTGGGGGCGAACACTGAAGCTTTCTTT.

This chain connects TRBV15 to TRBJ1-1; 7 nucleotides agree with TRBD1. The CDR3 extends over 15 amino acids. J lost 5 bases, V lost 5 bases, and 11 bases had no gene match. Per the germline V gene, CDR1 is LNHNV and CDR2 is YYDKDF (reference sequence). The CDR3 DNA reads as TGTGCCACCAGCGCTCACAGGGGCTCGGGGACTGAAGCTTTCTTT. Amino acid sequence: CATSAHRGSGTEAFF. The full variable domain, rest sourced from reference TRBV15 and TRBJ1-1, is DAMVIQNPRYQVTQFGKPVTLSCSQTLNHNVMYWYQQKSSQAPKLLFHYYDKDFNNEADTPDNFQSRRPNTSFCFLDIRSPGLGDTAMYLCATSAHRGSGTEAFFGQGTRLTVV.

The chain links TRBV2 to TRBJ1-1, with 8 bases aligning to TRBD1. Germline assignment: CDR1 SNHLY and CDR2 FYNNEI. V dropped 8 bases and J dropped 5; count of bases not matched to a gene: 10. The CDR3 covers 14 residues. The CDR3 reads CASVPAGGRTEAFF. The CDR3 bases are TGTGCCAGCGTACCTGCAGGGGGCCGGACTGAAGCTTTCTTT.

The chain uses TRBV5-4 and TRBJ2-2; 7 nucleotides match TRBD1. This CDR3 spans 15 amino acids. CDR1 and CDR2 from the germline V gene are SGHNT and YYREEE (reference sequence). V trimming: 1 base; J trimming: 1 base; junction bases outside the gene matches: 1. In DNA, the CDR3 is TGTGCCAGCAGCTTGTGGGACAGGAACACCGGGGAGCTGTTTTTT. It specifies CASSLWDRNTGELFF.

V is TRBV6-6 and J is TRBJ2-7; tentatively, D is TRBD2 (5 bases). The CDR3 has 16 amino acids. CDR1 is MNHNY and CDR2 is SVGAGI in the germline V gene (reference sequence). Trimming removed 0 bases from V and 2 bases from J, with 14 bases in between. In nucleotides, the CDR3 is TGTGCCAGCAGTTACTCATCGGTTCCGGAGGCCTACGAGCAGTACTTC. Translated, it gives CASSYSSVPEAYEQYF.

V gene TRBV11-2 combines with J gene TRBJ1-1, with a possible D match to TRBD1 (5 bases). The CDR3 covers 13 residues. V was shortened by 7 bases and J by 4 bases, with 13 bases between the two germline ends. Germline values: CDR1 SGHAT, CDR2 FQNNGV. The CDR3 region is CASTPGGSTEAFF. CDR3 nucleotide sequence: TGTGCCAGCACCCCGGGGGGATCCACTGAAGCTTTCTTT.

This sequence joins TRBV29-1 and TRBJ1-5; 8 positions agree with TRBD1. Germline V gene lookup returns CDR1 SQVTM and CDR2 ANQGSEA. The V and J ends lost 2 bases and 6 bases, in that order; junction bases with no gene match: 9. This CDR3 has 15 residues. The CDR3 coding sequence is TGCAGCGTTGAATTGTACCAGGGGGCATTTCAGCCCCAGCATTTT. It translates to CSVELYQGAFQPQHF.

This chain connects TRBV27 to TRBJ2-1, with 8 bases matching TRBD2. From germline, CDR1 is MNHEY and CDR2 SMNVEV (reference sequence). V shed 2 bases and J 10 bases; nucleotides not matched to a gene: 10. The CDR3 is 15 amino acids. As DNA, the CDR3 is TGTGCCAGCAGTTTAGGCGGGAGGACAGTTGTAGAGCAGTTCTTC. This translates into CASSLGGRTVVEQFF.

CDR3 sequence (DNA): TGTGCCAGCAGCTCCGCGGGTTCCTACAATGAGCAGTTCTTC. Translating gives CASSSAGSYNEQFF. The chain uses TRBV7-6 and TRBJ2-1; the D gene is possibly TRBD2 (5 bases). Trimming left V 4 bases short and J 1 base short, with 8 bases between. The length of the CDR3 is 14 residues. Germline lookup yields CDR1 SGHVS and CDR2 FNYEAQ.

The V gene is TRBV27, the J gene TRBJ2-5; 7 nucleotides agree with TRBD2. J was trimmed by 1 base and V by 5 bases; bases with no gene match: 7. CDR1 is MNHEY, CDR2 SMNVEV, per germline (reference sequence). CDR3 length: 15 amino acids. The CDR3 DNA reads TGTGCCAGCAGTGCGGGGGACTCATCCCAAGAGACCCAGTACTTC. This codes for CASSAGDSSQETQYF.

For the CDR3, the DNA is TGTGCCAGCACCCGGGACAGCAAATCTGGAAACACCATATATTTT. Its protein product is CASTRDSKSGNTIYF. V gene TRBV7-9 combines with J gene TRBJ1-3; 7 nucleotides align to TRBD1. V lost 7 bases and J lost 1; bases outside the gene matches: 7. The CDR3 spans 15 residues. Looked up from germline, CDR1 is SEHNR and CDR2 is FQNEAQ (reference sequence).

This clone occurred once. The chain combines TRBV7-9 with TRBJ2-7; TRBD2 agrees at 10 bases. CDR3 length equals 17 residues. The junction had 11 bases not matched to a gene; V was cut back by 5 bases and J by 1 base. Germline V gene sequence: CDR1 SEHNR, CDR2 FQNEAQ (reference sequence). CDR3 in DNA: TGTGCCAGCAGCCGGGACCATCTAGCGGGGGCGTCCTACGAGCAGTACTTC. Its translation is CASSRDHLAGASYEQYF.

CDR3 DNA: TGTGCCAGCAGCTTGCCGGGGACTTCGAGCTCCTACAATGAGCAGTTCTTC. It specifies CASSLPGTSSSYNEQFF. The V call is TRBV5-8, the J call TRBJ2-1; maybe TRBD2 (6 bases). Between the trimmed V and J ends, which lost 1 base and 0 bases, there was a span of 14 bases. Germline V gives CDR1 SGHTS, CDR2 YDEGEE. The CDR3 consists of 17 residues.

The V and J genes are TRBV4-1 and TRBJ2-3, with 9 nucleotides matching TRBD2. Per germline, CDR1 MGHRA and CDR2 YSYEKL. This CDR3 is 16 amino acids long. V was clipped by 4 bases and J by 3 bases; unmatched bases: 8. CDR3 residues: CASSPGASGNTDTQYF. CDR3 nucleotide sequence: TGCGCCAGCAGCCCCGGGGCTAGCGGGAATACAGATACGCAGTATTTT.

The chain carries TRBV28 and TRBJ1-5; 7 nucleotides line up with TRBD1. The V gene's germline CDR1 is MDHEN and CDR2 SYDVKM. With V trimmed by 6 bases and J by 3 bases, 5 bases remained unmatched. The CDR3 is 14 amino acids. This CDR3 is CASRDRFYNQPQHF. In DNA, the CDR3 is TGTGCCAGCAGGGACAGGTTTTACAATCAGCCCCAGCATTTT.

The chain carries TRBV19 and TRBJ2-7; 8 bases agree with TRBD1. Germline V gives CDR1 LNHDA, CDR2 SQIVND (reference sequence). The CDR3 runs 15 residues. Trimming at V came to 6 bases and at J to 2 bases, leaving 9 bases not matched to a gene. In DNA, the CDR3 is TGTGCCAGTAGGAGGACAGGGACCTCCACCTACGAGCAGTACTTC. Translating gives CASRRTGTSTYEQYF.

The CDR3 spells CASSPHPGQGGETQYF. The CDR3 DNA is TGTGCCAGCAGTCCGCACCCGGGACAGGGGGGAGAGACCCAGTACTTC. The rearrangement links TRBV27 to TRBJ2-5; 11 bases map to TRBD1. Germline V gene sequence: CDR1 MNHEY, CDR2 SMNVEV (reference sequence). The CDR3 loop spans 16 amino acids. The trim removed 5 bases at V and 4 bases at J, leaving 9 bases unmatched.

This sequence joins TRBV2 and TRBJ2-7; tentatively, D is TRBD1 (6 bases). Germline values: CDR1 SNHLY, CDR2 FYNNEI. This CDR3 has 12 amino acids. V was cut by 7 bases and J by 5 bases, with 12 bases left in between. CDR3 in DNA: TGTGCCAGCACCGGGGACACCCACGAGCAGTACTTC. This sequence encodes CASTGDTHEQYF. Drawing the rest from reference TRBV2 and TRBJ2-7, the complete variable domain is EPEVTQTPSHQVTQMGQEVILRCVPISNHLYFYWYRQILGQKVEFLVSFYNNEISEKSEIFDDQFSVERPDGSNFTLKIRSTKLEDSAMYFCASTGDTHEQYFGPGTRLTVT.

The chain joins TRBV28 to TRBJ2-7; a weak D match, TRBD1 (6 bases). The CDR3 covers 14 residues. Germline CDR1 is MDHEN and CDR2 is SYDVKM. V gave up 2 bases and J gave up 2 bases, with 10 bases separating them. Here the CDR3 DNA reads TGTGCCAGCAGTTTAGGACAGAGGACCTACGAGCAGTACTTC. This translates into CASSLGQRTYEQYF.